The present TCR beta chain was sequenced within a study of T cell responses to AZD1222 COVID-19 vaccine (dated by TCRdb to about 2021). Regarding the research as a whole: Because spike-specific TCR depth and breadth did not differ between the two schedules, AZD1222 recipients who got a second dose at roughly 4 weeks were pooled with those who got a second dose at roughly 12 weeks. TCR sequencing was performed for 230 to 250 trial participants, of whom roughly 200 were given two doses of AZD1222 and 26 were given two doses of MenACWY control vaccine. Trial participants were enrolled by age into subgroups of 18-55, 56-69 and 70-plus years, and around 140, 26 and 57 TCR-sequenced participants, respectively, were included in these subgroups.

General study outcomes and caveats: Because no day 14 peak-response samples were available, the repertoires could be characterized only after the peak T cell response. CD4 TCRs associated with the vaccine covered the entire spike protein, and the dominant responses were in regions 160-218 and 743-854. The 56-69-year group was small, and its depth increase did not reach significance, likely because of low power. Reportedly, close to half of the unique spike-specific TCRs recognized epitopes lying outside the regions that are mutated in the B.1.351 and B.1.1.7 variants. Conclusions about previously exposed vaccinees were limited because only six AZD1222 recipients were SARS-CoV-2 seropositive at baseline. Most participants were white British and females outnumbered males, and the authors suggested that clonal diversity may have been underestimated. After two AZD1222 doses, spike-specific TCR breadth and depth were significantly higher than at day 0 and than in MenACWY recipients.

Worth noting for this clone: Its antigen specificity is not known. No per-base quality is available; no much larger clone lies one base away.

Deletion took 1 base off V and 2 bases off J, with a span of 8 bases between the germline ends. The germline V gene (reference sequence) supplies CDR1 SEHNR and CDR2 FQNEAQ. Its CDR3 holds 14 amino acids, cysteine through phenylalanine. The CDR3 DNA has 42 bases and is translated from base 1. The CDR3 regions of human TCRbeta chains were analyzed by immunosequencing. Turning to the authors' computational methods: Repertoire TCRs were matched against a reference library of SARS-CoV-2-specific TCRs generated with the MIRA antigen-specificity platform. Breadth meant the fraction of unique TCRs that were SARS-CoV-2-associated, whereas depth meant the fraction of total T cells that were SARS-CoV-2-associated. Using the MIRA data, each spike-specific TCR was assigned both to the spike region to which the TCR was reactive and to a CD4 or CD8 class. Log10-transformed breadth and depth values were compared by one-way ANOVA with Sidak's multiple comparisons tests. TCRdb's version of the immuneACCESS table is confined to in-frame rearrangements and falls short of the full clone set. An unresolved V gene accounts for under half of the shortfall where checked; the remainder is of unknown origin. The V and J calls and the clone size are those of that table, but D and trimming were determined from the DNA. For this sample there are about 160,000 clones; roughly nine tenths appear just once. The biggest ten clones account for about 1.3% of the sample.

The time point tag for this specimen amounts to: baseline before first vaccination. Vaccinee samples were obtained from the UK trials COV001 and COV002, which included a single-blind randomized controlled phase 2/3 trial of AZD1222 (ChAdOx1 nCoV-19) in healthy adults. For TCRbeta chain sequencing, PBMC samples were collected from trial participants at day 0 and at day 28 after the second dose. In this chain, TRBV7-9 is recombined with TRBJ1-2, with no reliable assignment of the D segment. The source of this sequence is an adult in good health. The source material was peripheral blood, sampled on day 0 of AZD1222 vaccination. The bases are TGTGCCAGCAGCTTAGGCACGGGAAACTATGGCTACACCTTC. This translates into CASSLGTGNYGYTF.